A single sample is the source of the 20 T cell receptor beta chains below, sequenced in a study of graft-versus-host responses after intestinal transplantation. TCRdb's copy holds only in-frame clones and misses some; the assay was immunoSEQ multiplex PCR. The repertoire holds some 41,000 clones, roughly 86% seen once, with roughly 6.6% in the top ten. The source was PBMCs, collected roughly 270 days after transplant. The receptors originated from a human patient who received an intestinal transplant, so some T cells may come from the graft donor.

V usage is TRBV5-4 and J usage is TRBJ1-2, with 9 bases that match TRBD1. Germline CDR1 is SGHNT and CDR2 is YYREEE (reference sequence). The CDR3 is made up of 14 amino acids. V was pared by 1 base and J by 6 bases, with 4 bases of the junction left unmatched. CDR3 DNA sequence: TGTGCCAGCAGCTTGAACAGGGGGCGGGATGGCTACACCTTC. Its protein product is CASSLNRGRDGYTF. The variable domain in full, completed from reference TRBV5-4 and TRBJ1-2, reads ETGVTQSPTHLIKTRGQQVTLRCSSQSGHNTVSWYQQALGQGPQFIFQYYREEENGRGNFPPRFSGLQFPNYSSELNVNALELDDSALYLCASSLNRGRDGYTFGSGTRLTVV.

The chain recombines TRBV11-1 with TRBJ2-7, with a possible D match to TRBD2 (6 bases). Trimming left V 2 bases short and J 0 bases short, with 8 bases between. The CDR3 is 14 amino acids. Germline V gene lookup returns CDR1 SGHAT and CDR2 FQDESV (reference sequence). The CDR3 sequence is CASSLRGLSYEQYF. In nucleotides, the CDR3 is TGTGCCAGCAGCTTAAGGGGACTCTCCTACGAGCAGTACTTC.

The chain combines TRBV6-5 with TRBJ2-7; D gene uncertain. Trimming took 4 bases from V and 3 from J, leaving 7 bases between them. From germline, CDR1 is MNHEY and CDR2 SVGAGI. CDR3 length: 12 amino acids. CDR3: CASSSPNYEQYF. CDR3 DNA sequence: TGTGCCAGCAGTTCCCCGAACTACGAGCAGTACTTC.

The chain employs TRBV13 and TRBJ2-1; 8 bases align to TRBD2. The V and J ends lost 8 bases and 4 bases, in that order; junction bases with no gene match: 28. Germline-derived CDR1 and CDR2 are PRHDT and FYEKMQ (reference sequence). This CDR3 has 21 residues. The CDR3 coding sequence is TGTGCCAGCTCTCAGCGGGGGCTCCCAACCCTTGGTAAGGGCTTATACAATGAGCAGTTCTTC. Amino acid sequence: CASSQRGLPTLGKGLYNEQFF.

The chain couples TRBV15 to TRBJ2-5; 9 positions match TRBD1. This CDR3 comprises 14 residues. The J segment lost 4 bases and the V segment lost 2 bases, leaving 2 bases of the junction unmatched. Germline assignment: CDR1 LNHNV and CDR2 YYDKDF (reference sequence). The CDR3 region is CATSRQDRGETQYF. The CDR3 region has the DNA TGTGCCACCAGCAGACAGGACAGGGGAGAGACCCAGTACTTC.

This chain links TRBV5-4 with TRBJ2-1, with TRBD2 matching 10 bases. From germline, CDR1 is SGHNT and CDR2 YYREEE (reference sequence). CDR3 size: 15 residues. With V trimmed by 0 bases and J by 6 bases, 3 bases remained unmatched. The CDR3 sequence is CASSLELAGLNEQFF. CDR3 DNA sequence: TGTGCCAGCAGCTTGGAACTAGCGGGGCTCAATGAGCAGTTCTTC. Based on the CDR3 plus reference TRBV5-4 and TRBJ2-1, the full variable domain is ETGVTQSPTHLIKTRGQQVTLRCSSQSGHNTVSWYQQALGQGPQFIFQYYREEENGRGNFPPRFSGLQFPNYSSELNVNALELDDSALYLCASSLELAGLNEQFFGPGTRLTVL.

The chain employs TRBV6-1 and TRBJ1-5, with 9 bases matching TRBD1. V trimming: 4 bases; J trimming: 1 base; junction bases outside the gene matches: 5. CDR1 and CDR2 from the germline V gene are MNHNS and SASEGT. This CDR3 contains 16 residues. CDR3 region: CASSAQGAASNQPQHF. The CDR3 DNA sequence: TGTGCCAGCAGTGCACAGGGGGCGGCGAGCAATCAGCCCCAGCATTTT.

The CDR3 loop is CASKTGHRANNEQFF. For the CDR3, the DNA is TGTGCCAGCAAGACGGGACACCGGGCCAACAATGAGCAGTTCTTC. This chain uses TRBV6-1 with TRBJ2-1; the D gene is possibly TRBD1 (6 bases). In germline, CDR1 is MNHNS, CDR2 SASEGT. Trimming took 7 bases from V and 5 from J, leaving 18 bases between them. This CDR3 comprises 15 residues.

The J gene is TRBJ1-2, the V gene TRBV5-4; 9 nucleotides line up with TRBD1. V lost 0 bases and J lost 2; bases outside the gene matches: 5. This CDR3 spans 16 amino acids. The V gene's germline CDR1 is SGHNT and CDR2 YYREEE (reference sequence). The CDR3 is CASSLDFGTGNYGYTF. Written as DNA, the CDR3 is TGTGCCAGCAGCTTGGATTTCGGGACAGGGAACTATGGCTACACCTTC.

The chain links TRBV10-3 to TRBJ1-1, with D uncertain. Trimming left V 2 bases short and J 8 bases short, with 9 bases between. Germline CDR1 and CDR2: ENHRY and SYGVKD. CDR3 length: 12 residues. The CDR3 nucleotides read TGTGCCATCAGTGAGCCCGACGGAGAAGCTTTCTTT. It codes for CAISEPDGEAFF.

V and J are TRBV10-2 and TRBJ1-1; the D gene is possibly TRBD1 (5 bases). Germline CDR1 WSHSY, CDR2 SAAADI. The CDR3 loop spans 15 amino acids. Trimming cost V 8 bases and J 4 bases, with 20 bases left between them. CDR3 region: CASGKSGGISTEAFF. CDR3 DNA: TGCGCCAGCGGTAAAAGCGGGGGAATTAGCACTGAAGCTTTCTTT.

The chain has TRBV7-6 and TRBJ2-5; 7 bases match TRBD2. The CDR3 sequence is 18 residues long. The V and J ends lost 4 bases and 4 bases, in that order; junction bases with no gene match: 18. Per the germline V gene, CDR1 is SGHVS and CDR2 is FNYEAQ. The CDR3 DNA follows: TGTGCCAGCAGCTCCCCGTTGGGGCCAGCGGGGAACCTAGAGACCCAGTACTTC. Translation: CASSSPLGPAGNLETQYF.

The chain combines TRBV10-2 with TRBJ1-1, with D uncertain. The CDR3 extends over 14 amino acids. The ends were cut back, 1 base at V and 1 base at J, with 7 bases in the middle. Germline loops: CDR1 WSHSY, CDR2 SAAADI. The CDR3 region is CASSEFGRNTEAFF. Written as DNA, the CDR3 is TGCGCCAGCAGTGAGTTTGGACGGAACACTGAAGCTTTCTTT.

The chain is built from TRBV4-1 and TRBJ1-1; D not certain. The V gene lost 3 bases and the J gene lost 2 bases, with 7 bases spanning the gap. The CDR3 has 13 residues. The germline V gene encodes CDR1 MGHRA and CDR2 YSYEKL. The CDR3 sequence is CASSQGYNTEAFF. The CDR3 DNA reads TGCGCCAGCAGCCAGGGGTACAACACTGAAGCTTTCTTT.

The chain has TRBV14 and TRBJ1-3; D is undetermined. In germline, CDR1 is SGHDN, CDR2 FVKESK. This CDR3 has 13 residues. Trimming removed 7 bases at V and 0 bases at J, with 7 bases between. The CDR3 DNA is TGTGCCAGCACCCCAGCCTCTGGAAACACCATATATTTT. Residues: CASTPASGNTIYF.

This clone was counted once. The chain combines TRBV10-1 with TRBJ1-1; TRBD1 is a possible D gene (6 bases). This CDR3 is built from 14 residues. Between the trimmed V and J ends, which lost 3 bases and 6 bases, there was a span of 14 bases. The germline gives CDR1 WNHNN, CDR2 SYGVQD (reference sequence). The CDR3 sequence is CASSDIPGAAEAFF. CDR3 sequence (DNA): TGCGCCAGCAGTGATATACCAGGGGCGGCTGAAGCTTTCTTT.

This chain joins TRBV5-6 and TRBJ2-3; maybe TRBD2 (6 bases). The germline V and J ends were trimmed by 2 bases and 5 bases, with 12 bases remaining between them. The CDR3 totals 14 residues. The germline gives CDR1 SGHDT, CDR2 YYEEEE. The CDR3 DNA reads as TGTGCCAGCAGCTTAGTAGCGGTAGAAGATACGCAGTATTTT. Its protein is CASSLVAVEDTQYF.

This chain connects TRBV19 to TRBJ1-6; a possible D gene is TRBD1 (5 bases). V was clipped by 5 bases and J by 6 bases, with 11 bases between them. The CDR3 runs 14 residues. Germline V CDR1 and CDR2: LNHDA, SQIVND (reference sequence). This CDR3 is CASSLGLLNSPLHF. CDR3 sequence (DNA): TGTGCCAGTAGTCTGGGACTCCTTAATTCACCCCTCCACTTT. Based on the CDR3 plus reference TRBV19 and TRBJ1-6, the full variable domain is DGGITQSPKYLFRKEGQNVTLSCEQNLNHDAMYWYRQDPGQGLRLIYYSQIVNDFQKGDIAEGYSVSREKKESFPLTVTSAQKNPTAFYLCASSLGLLNSPLHFGNGTRLTVT.

The count of this clone is one. The chain uses TRBV9 and TRBJ1-2; 8 bases are shared with TRBD1. The CDR3 is 14 amino acids. CDR1 and CDR2 (germline): SGDLS, YYNGEE. V shed 3 bases, J shed 8 bases, and the junction held 9 bases outside the gene matches. The CDR3 sequence: CASSADRGTEGYTF. The DNA of the CDR3 is TGTGCCAGCAGCGCAGACAGGGGAACGGAAGGCTACACCTTC.

This clone was found once. The V gene is TRBV6-1, the J gene TRBJ1-1; 8 bases are a match to TRBD1. The germline gives CDR1 MNHNS, CDR2 SASEGT. There are 16 residues in the CDR3. V trimming: 1 base; J trimming: 0 bases; junction bases outside the gene matches: 4. CDR3 amino acids: CASSEGDRHLNTEAFF. In DNA form, the CDR3 reads TGTGCCAGCAGTGAAGGGGACAGGCATTTGAACACTGAAGCTTTCTTT.